The 12 T cell receptor beta chains below all came from one sample that was sequenced in a study of cytomegalovirus exposure and HLA in healthy donors (TCRdb year 2017). Library construction relied on the immunoSEQ multiplex PCR assay. The multiplex PCR relied on a mix of 60 forward primers for TCR Vbeta segments and 13 reverse primers for TCR Jbeta segments. The immuneACCESS repertoire file appears here via TCRdb, limited to in-frame rearrangements. These files lack a portion of the clones; in checked studies, under half of the deficit traces to unresolved V genes, and the cause of the others is not known. The sample data list about 200,000 clones, and roughly 80% of these were observed just once. Of the sample, 2.5% to 3.5% is held by the ten largest clones. The specimen was PBMCs. The receptors shown here come from a woman between 35 and 50 years old in good health and CMV-seronegative.

This chain uses TRBV19 with TRBJ1-5; D is perhaps TRBD1 (5 bases). Germline V gene sequence: CDR1 LNHDA, CDR2 SQIVND (reference sequence). Trimming took 5 bases from V and 2 from J, leaving 13 bases between them. The CDR3 is 15 amino acids. The CDR3 DNA is TGTGCCAGTAGTTGGGGTAGCAGGGGCAATCAGCCCCAGCATTTT. This translates into CASSWGSRGNQPQHF.

The rearrangement joins TRBV4-1 to TRBJ1-1; 9 nucleotides agree with TRBD1. Per the germline V gene, CDR1 is MGHRA and CDR2 is YSYEKL. The V segment lost 2 bases and the J segment 5 bases; nucleotides outside the gene matches: 15. This CDR3 is built from 18 residues. CDR3 nucleotide sequence: TGCGCCAGCAGCCAAAGCCTCCCGGGACAGGGACTGGTTACTGAAGCTTTCTTT. This gives the protein CASSQSLPGQGLVTEAFF.

This sequence joins TRBV2 and TRBJ1-1; no clear D gene. V lost 5 bases and J 2 bases, leaving 15 bases between the germline ends. Looked up from germline, CDR1 is SNHLY and CDR2 is FYNNEI. The CDR3 is 15 amino acids. The CDR3 here is CASSSRPERNTEAFF. The CDR3 DNA follows: TGTGCCAGCAGTTCTAGACCTGAACGAAACACTGAAGCTTTCTTT.

This clone came up once. J is TRBJ2-4 and V is TRBV21-1; the table's D gene call, TRBD2, was not cross checked with the DNA. TRBV21-1 is a pseudogene. The CDR3 is 17 amino acids. The DNA of the CDR3 is TGTGCCAGCAGCAGAAGACTAGCGGGAGGGGCCAAAAACATTCAGTACTTC. Amino acids: CASSRRLAGGAKNIQYF.

This clone was picked up one time. The chain joins TRBV10-3 to TRBJ1-2, with D possibly matching TRBD1 (5 bases). Germline V lookup: CDR1 ENHRY, CDR2 SYGVKD. V was shortened by 10 bases and J by 5 bases, with 26 bases between the two germline ends. CDR3 length: 16 residues. Here the CDR3 reads CATHEGRGGPHYGYTF. In DNA form, the CDR3 reads TGTGCCACCCATGAGGGAAGGGGAGGTCCCCATTATGGCTACACCTTC.

The chain recombines TRBV20-1 with TRBJ2-5; D is uncertain. Germline V gene lookup returns CDR1 DFQATT and CDR2 SNEGSKA (reference sequence). Trimming pared 3 bases from V and 7 bases from J, leaving 6 bases between. The CDR3 has 10 amino acids. DNA of the CDR3: TGCAGTGCTAGCCGAGGGACCCAGTACTTC. It is translated as CSASRGTQYF.

This rearrangement joins TRBV28 to TRBJ1-1; 11 bases fit TRBD1. The CDR3 is 13 residues long. Losses at the gene ends were 3 bases for V and 11 bases for J; bases not matched to a gene: 5. CDR1 and CDR2 from the germline V gene are MDHEN and SYDVKM. The CDR3 loop reads CASSFTGQGVAFF. Written as DNA, the CDR3 is TGTGCCAGCAGTTTCACGGGACAGGGGGTTGCTTTCTTT.

The V call is TRBV19, the J call TRBJ2-2, with 9 positions matching TRBD1. Trimming at V came to 7 bases and at J to 1 base, leaving 7 bases not matched to a gene. Germline V gives CDR1 LNHDA, CDR2 SQIVND (reference sequence). The CDR3 spans 16 residues. DNA of the CDR3: TGTGCCAGTAAACGCTGGGGACAGGGGAACACCGGGGAGCTGTTTTTT. Translating gives CASKRWGQGNTGELFF.

A single count supports this clone. The V and J genes are TRBV2 and TRBJ2-5; 9 bases match TRBD1. The trim removed 4 bases at V and 4 bases at J, leaving 7 bases unmatched. This CDR3 comprises 15 residues. Looked up from germline, CDR1 is SNHLY and CDR2 is FYNNEI. The CDR3 DNA sequence: TGTGCCAGCAGTGCGGACAGGGGAAGTCCAGAGACCCAGTACTTC. Translated: CASSADRGSPETQYF.

The count of this clone is one. V and J are TRBV19 and TRBJ1-1; D gene unclear. Between the trimmed V and J ends, which lost 0 bases and 1 base, there was a span of 9 bases. The germline CDR1 and CDR2 sequences are LNHDA and SQIVND (reference sequence). This CDR3 region has 15 residues. CDR3 protein: CASSIDRSGNTEAFF. As DNA, the CDR3 is TGTGCCAGTAGTATAGACAGGTCAGGGAACACTGAAGCTTTCTTT.

The rearrangement joins TRBV9 to TRBJ2-3; D may be TRBD2 (5 bases). CDR3 length equals 16 residues. Germline CDR1 SGDLS, CDR2 YYNGEE. V dropped 0 bases and J dropped 3 bases, with 14 bases sitting between them. The CDR3 DNA sequence: TGTGCCAGCAGCGTAGGCCTAGCCGCTTGGACAGATACGCAGTATTTT. This sequence encodes CASSVGLAAWTDTQYF.

This sequence joins TRBV19 and TRBJ2-2; TRBD2 aligns across 7 bases. This CDR3 region has 15 residues. Germline CDR1 reads LNHDA; CDR2 reads SQIVND (reference sequence). Trimming removed 6 bases from V and 2 bases from J; junction bases left unmatched: 6. CDR3 region: CASSLSGTNTGELFF. CDR3 in DNA: TGTGCCAGTAGCTTAAGCGGGACCAACACCGGGGAGCTGTTTTTT.